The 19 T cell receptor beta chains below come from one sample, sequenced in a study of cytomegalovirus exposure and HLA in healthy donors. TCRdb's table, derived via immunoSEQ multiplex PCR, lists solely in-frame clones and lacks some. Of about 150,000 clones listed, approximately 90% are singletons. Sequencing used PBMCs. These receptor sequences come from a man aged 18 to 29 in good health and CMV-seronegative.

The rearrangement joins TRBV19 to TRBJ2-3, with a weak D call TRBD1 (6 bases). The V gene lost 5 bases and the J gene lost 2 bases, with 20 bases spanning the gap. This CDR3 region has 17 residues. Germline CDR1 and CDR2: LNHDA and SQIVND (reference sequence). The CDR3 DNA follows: TGTGCCAGTAGTGCGCCCACAGGGTTTAGGGCCACAGATACGCAGTATTTT. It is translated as CASSAPTGFRATDTQYF.

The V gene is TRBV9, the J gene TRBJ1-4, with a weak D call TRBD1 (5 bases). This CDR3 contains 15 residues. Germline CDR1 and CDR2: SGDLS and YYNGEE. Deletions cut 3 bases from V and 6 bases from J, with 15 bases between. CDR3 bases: TGTGCCAGCAGCGCCCCGTTGGGAGGGGATGAAAAACTGTTTTTT. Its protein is CASSAPLGGDEKLFF.

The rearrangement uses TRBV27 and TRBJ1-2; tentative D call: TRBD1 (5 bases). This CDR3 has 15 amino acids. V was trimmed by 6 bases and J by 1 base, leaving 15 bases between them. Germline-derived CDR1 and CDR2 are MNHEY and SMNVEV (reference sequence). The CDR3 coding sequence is TGTGCCAGCAGATTGTGGCGGGGGGATAACTATGGCTACACCTTC. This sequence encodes CASRLWRGDNYGYTF.

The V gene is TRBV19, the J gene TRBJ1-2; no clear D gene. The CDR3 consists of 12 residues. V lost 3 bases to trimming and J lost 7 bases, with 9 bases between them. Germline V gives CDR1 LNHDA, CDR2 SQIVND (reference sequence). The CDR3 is CASSIGNSGYTF. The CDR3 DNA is TGTGCCAGTAGTATTGGTAACAGTGGCTACACCTTC.

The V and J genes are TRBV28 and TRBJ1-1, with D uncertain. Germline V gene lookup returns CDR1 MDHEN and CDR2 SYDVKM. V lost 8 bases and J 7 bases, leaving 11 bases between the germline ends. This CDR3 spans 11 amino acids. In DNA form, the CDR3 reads TGTGCCAGCTTAGGCGGTCTTGAAGCTTTCTTT. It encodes CASLGGLEAFF.

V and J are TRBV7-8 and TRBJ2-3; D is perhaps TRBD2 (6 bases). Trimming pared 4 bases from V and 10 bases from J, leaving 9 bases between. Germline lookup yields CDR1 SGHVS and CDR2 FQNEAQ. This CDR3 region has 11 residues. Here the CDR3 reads CASSSGEAQYF. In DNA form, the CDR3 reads TGTGCCAGCAGCTCGGGAGAGGCGCAGTATTTT.

CDR3 sequence: CASTPFGNQPQHF. The CDR3 DNA reads as TGTGCCAGCACCCCCTTTGGCAATCAGCCCCAGCATTTT. J is TRBJ1-5 and V is TRBV6-1; D is unclear. Germline V lookup: CDR1 MNHNS, CDR2 SASEGT. V shed 7 bases and J shed 2 bases, with 9 bases lying between them. There are 13 residues in the CDR3.

CDR3 DNA: TGTGCCACCCAAGCCGAGGACAGAGCCTACGAGCAGTACTTC. As protein: CATQAEDRAYEQYF. The chain couples TRBV10-3 to TRBJ2-7; D possibly corresponds to TRBD1 (6 bases). The CDR3 runs to 14 residues. From germline, CDR1 is ENHRY and CDR2 SYGVKD. V was shortened by 10 bases and J by 2 bases, with 18 bases between the two germline ends.

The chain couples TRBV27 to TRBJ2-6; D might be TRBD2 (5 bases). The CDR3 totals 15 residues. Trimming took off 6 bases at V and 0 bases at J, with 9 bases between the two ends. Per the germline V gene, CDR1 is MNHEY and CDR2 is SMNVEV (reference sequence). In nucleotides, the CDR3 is TGTGCCAGCAGGTCGGCGGGCTCTGGGGCCAACGTCCTGACTTTC. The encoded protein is CASRSAGSGANVLTF.

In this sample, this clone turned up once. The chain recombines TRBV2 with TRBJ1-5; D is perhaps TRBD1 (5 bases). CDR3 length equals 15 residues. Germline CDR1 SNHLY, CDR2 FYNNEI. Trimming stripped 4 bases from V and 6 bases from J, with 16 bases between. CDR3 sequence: CASSAQVRVSQPQHF. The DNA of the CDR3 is TGTGCCAGCAGTGCGCAGGTCAGGGTTAGTCAGCCCCAGCATTTT.

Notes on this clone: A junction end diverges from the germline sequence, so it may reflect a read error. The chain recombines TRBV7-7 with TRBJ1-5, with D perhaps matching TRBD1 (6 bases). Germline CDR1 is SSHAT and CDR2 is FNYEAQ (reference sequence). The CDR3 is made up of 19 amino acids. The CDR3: CASSDRQEASFYSNQPQHF. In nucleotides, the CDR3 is TGTGCTAGCAGCGATCGACAGGAGGCCTCTTTCTATAGCAATCAGCCCCAGCATTTT.

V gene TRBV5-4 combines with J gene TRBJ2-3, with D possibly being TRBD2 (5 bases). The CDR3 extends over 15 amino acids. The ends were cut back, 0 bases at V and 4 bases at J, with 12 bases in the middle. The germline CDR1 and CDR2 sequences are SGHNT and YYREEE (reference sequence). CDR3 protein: CASSLGAPGSDTQYF. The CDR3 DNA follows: TGTGCCAGCAGCTTGGGGGCGCCGGGATCAGATACGCAGTATTTT.

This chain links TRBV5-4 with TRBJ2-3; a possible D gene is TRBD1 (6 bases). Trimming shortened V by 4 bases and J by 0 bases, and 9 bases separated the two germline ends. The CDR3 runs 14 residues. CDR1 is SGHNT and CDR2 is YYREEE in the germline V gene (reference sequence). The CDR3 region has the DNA TGTGCCAGCAGCAACCAGGGGAGCACAGATACGCAGTATTTT. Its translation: CASSNQGSTDTQYF.

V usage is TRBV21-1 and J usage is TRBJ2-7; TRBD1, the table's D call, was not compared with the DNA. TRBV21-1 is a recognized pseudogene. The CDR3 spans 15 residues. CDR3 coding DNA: TGTGCCAGCAGCAAAGGGGGACAGGTTGCCTACGAGCAGTACTTC. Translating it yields CASSKGGQVAYEQYF.

For the CDR3, the DNA is TGTGCCAGCAGTTCAAGCGGGGGCTACACAGATACGCAGTATTTT. This translates into CASSSSGGYTDTQYF. The chain joins TRBV28 to TRBJ2-3; 8 nucleotides match TRBD2. The CDR3 runs 15 residues. With 4 bases clipped from V and 2 bases from J, the junction kept 5 bases outside the gene matches. Germline V lookup: CDR1 MDHEN, CDR2 SYDVKM.

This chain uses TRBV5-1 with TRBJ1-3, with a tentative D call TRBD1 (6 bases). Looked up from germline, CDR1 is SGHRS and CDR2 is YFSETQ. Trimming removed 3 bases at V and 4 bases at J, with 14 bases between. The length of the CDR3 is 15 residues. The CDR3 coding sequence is TGCGCCAGCAGCTCAGGGGACCGTTCAGGAAACACCATATATTTT. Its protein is CASSSGDRSGNTIYF.

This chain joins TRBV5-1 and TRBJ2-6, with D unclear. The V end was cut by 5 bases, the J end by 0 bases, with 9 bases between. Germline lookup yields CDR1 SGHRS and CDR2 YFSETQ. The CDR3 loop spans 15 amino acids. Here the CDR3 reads CASRLHRSGANVLTF. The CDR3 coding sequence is TGCGCCAGCAGACTCCATCGCTCTGGGGCCAACGTCCTGACTTTC.

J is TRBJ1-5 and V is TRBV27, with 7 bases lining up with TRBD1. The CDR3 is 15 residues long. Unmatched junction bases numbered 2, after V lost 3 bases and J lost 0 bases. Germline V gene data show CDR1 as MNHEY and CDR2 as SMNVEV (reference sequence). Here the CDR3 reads CASSFAGGSNQPQHF. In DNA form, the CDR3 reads TGTGCCAGCAGTTTTGCAGGGGGTAGCAATCAGCCCCAGCATTTT.

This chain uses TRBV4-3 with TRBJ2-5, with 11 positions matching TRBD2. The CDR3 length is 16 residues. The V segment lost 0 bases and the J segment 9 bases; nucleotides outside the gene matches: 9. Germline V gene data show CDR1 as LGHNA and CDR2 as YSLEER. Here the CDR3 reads CASSQEAGTSGVSQYF. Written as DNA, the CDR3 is TGCGCCAGCAGCCAAGAGGCCGGGACTAGCGGTGTGTCCCAGTACTTC.